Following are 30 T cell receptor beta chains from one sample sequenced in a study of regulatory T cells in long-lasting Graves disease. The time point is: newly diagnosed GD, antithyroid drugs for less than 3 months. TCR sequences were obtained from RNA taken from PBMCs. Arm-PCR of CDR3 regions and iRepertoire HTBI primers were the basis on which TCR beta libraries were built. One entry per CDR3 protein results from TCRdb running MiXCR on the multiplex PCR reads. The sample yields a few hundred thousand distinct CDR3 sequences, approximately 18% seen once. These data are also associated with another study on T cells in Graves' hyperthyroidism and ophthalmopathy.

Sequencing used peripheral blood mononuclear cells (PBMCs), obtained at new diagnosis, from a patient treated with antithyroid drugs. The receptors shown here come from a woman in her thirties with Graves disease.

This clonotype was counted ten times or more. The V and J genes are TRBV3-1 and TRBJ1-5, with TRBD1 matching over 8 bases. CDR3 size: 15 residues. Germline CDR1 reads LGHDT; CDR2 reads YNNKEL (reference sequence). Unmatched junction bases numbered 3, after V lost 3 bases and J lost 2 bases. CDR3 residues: CASSQDRVGNQPQHF. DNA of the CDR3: TGTGCCAGCAGCCAGGACAGGGTCGGCAATCAGCCCCAGCATTTT. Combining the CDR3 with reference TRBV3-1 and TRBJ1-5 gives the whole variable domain DTAVSQTPKYLVTQMGNDKSIKCEQNLGHDTMYWYKQDSKKFLKIMFSYNNKELIINETVPNRFSPKSPDKAHLNLHINSLELGDSAVYFCASSQDRVGNQPQHFGDGTRLSIL.

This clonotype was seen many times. This CDR3 is CASSDDPGLAGDEQYF. CDR3 sequence (DNA): TGTGCCAGCAGTGATGACCCGGGACTAGCGGGAGACGAGCAGTACTTC. This chain links TRBV6-1 with TRBJ2-7; 14 bases are a match to TRBD2. After removal of 3 bases from V and 5 bases from J, the junction contained 6 bases not matched to a gene. Germline CDR1 and CDR2: MNHNS and SASEGT. The CDR3 loop spans 16 amino acids.

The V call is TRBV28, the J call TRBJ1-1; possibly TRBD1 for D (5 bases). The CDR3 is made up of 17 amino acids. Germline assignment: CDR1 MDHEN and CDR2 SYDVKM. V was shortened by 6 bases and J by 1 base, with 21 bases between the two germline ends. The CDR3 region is CASRTGTSGWGNTEAFF. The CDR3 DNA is TGTGCCAGCAGAACCGGGACTAGCGGGTGGGGGAACACTGAAGCTTTCTTT.

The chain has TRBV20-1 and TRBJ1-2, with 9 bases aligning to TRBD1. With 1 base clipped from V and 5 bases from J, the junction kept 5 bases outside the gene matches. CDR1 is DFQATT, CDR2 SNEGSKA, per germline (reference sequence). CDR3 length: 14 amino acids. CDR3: CSARVRTGVYGYTF. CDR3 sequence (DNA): TGCAGTGCTAGAGTTCGGACAGGGGTATATGGCTACACCTTC.

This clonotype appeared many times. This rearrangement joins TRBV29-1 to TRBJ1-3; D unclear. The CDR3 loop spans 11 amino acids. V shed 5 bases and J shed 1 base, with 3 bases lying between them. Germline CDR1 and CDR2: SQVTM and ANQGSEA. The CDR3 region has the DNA TGCAGCGTTAATTCTGGAAACACCATATATTTT. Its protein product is CSVNSGNTIYF.

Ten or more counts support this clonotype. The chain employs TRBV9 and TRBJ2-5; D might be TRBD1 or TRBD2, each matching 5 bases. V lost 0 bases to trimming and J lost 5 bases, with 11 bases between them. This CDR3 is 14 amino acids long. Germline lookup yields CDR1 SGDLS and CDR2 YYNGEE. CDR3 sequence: CASSVAGAGETQYF. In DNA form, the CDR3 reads TGTGCCAGCAGCGTAGCCGGGGCCGGGGAGACCCAGTACTTC.

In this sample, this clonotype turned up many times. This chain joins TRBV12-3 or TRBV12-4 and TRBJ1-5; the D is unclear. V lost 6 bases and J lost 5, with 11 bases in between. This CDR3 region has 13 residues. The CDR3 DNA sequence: TGTGCCAGCAGCCGAGCCCTAGATCAGCCCCAGCATTTT. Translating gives CASSRALDQPQHF.

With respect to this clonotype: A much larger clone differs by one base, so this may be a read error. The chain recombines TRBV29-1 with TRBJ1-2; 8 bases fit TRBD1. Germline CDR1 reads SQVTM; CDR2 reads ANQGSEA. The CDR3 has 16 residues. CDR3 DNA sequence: TGCAGCGTTGAAAGGGACAGGTCCTCTCTTAACTATAGCTACACCTTC. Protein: CSVERDRSSLNYSYTF.

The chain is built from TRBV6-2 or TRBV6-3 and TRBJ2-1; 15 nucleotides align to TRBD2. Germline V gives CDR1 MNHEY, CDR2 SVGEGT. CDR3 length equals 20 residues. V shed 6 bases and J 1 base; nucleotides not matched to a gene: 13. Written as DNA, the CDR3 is TGTGCCAGCAGCCGCTGGACTAGCGGGAGGGCAGGTAAATCCTACAATGAGCAGTTCTTC. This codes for CASSRWTSGRAGKSYNEQFF.

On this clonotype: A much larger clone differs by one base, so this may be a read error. The CDR3 reads CAWSRQDISSEKLFF. In DNA, the CDR3 is TGTGCCTGGAGTAGACAGGATATCTCCTCGGAAAAACTGTTTTTT. The rearrangement joins TRBV30 to TRBJ1-4, with TRBD1 as a possible D gene (6 bases). The CDR3 consists of 15 residues. Germline V gives CDR1 GTSNPN, CDR2 SVGIG (reference sequence). V was pared by 2 bases and J by 8 bases, with 18 bases between.

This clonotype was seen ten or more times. The CDR3 protein is CSARPRTGAGEQYF. The DNA of the CDR3 is TGCAGTGCTAGACCGCGGACAGGGGCGGGAGAGCAGTACTTC. This rearrangement joins TRBV20-1 to TRBJ2-7; TRBD1 matches 9 bases. This CDR3 is built from 14 residues. Trimming at V came to 2 bases and at J to 7 bases, leaving 9 bases not matched to a gene. CDR1 and CDR2 (germline): DFQATT, SNEGSKA (reference sequence).

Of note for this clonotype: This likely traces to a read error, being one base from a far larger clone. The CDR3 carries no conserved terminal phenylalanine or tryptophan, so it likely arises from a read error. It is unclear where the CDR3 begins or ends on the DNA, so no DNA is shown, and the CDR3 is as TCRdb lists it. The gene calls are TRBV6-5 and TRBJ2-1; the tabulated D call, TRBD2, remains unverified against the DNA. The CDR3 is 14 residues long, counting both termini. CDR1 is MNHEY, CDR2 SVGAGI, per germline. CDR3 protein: CASSSGLAGGLLCL.

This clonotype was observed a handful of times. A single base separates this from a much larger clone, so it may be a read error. The CDR3 sequence: CASSSSGRPQHF. CDR3 nucleotide sequence: TGTGCCAGCAGTTCCTCGGGGCGACCCCAGCACTTC. This chain links TRBV28 with TRBJ2-5; D assignment may be TRBD1 or TRBD2 (5 bases each). This CDR3 region has 12 residues. The germline V gene encodes CDR1 MDHEN and CDR2 SYDVKM.

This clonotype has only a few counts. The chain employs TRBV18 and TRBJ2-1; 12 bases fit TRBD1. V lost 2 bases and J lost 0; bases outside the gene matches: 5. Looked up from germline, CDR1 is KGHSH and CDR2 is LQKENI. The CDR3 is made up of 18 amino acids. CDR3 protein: CASSPKGQGASSYNEQFF. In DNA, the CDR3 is TGTGCCAGCTCACCAAAGGGACAGGGGGCTAGCTCCTACAATGAGCAGTTCTTC.

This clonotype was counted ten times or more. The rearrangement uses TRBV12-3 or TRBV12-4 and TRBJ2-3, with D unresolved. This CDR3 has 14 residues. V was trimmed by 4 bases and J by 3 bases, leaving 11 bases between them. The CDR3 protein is CASSWSHITDTQYF. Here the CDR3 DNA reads TGTGCCAGCAGTTGGAGCCATATAACAGATACGCAGTATTTT.

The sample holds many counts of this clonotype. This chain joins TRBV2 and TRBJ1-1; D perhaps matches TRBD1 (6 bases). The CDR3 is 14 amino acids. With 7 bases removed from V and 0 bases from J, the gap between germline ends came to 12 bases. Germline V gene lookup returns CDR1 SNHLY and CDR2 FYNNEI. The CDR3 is CASIKQGLNTEAFF. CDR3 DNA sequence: TGTGCCAGCATCAAACAGGGCTTGAACACTGAAGCTTTCTTT. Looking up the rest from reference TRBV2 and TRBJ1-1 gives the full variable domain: EPEVTQTPSHQVTQMGQEVILRCVPISNHLYFYWYRQILGQKVEFLVSFYNNEISEKSEIFDDQFSVERPDGSNFTLKIRSTKLEDSAMYFCASIKQGLNTEAFFGQGTRLTVV.

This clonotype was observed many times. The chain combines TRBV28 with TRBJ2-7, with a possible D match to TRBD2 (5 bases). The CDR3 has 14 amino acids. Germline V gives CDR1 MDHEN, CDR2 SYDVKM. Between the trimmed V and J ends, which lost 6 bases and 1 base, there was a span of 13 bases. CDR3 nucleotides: TGTGCCAGCAGCCTGAGGGTTCCGTCCTACGAGCAGTACTTC. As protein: CASSLRVPSYEQYF.

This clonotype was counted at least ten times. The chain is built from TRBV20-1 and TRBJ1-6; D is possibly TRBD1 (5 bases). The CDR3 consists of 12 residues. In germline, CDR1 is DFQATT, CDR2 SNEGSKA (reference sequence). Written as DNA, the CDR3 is TGCAGAGAACGGGGGTATAATTCACCCCTCCACTTT. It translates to CRERGYNSPLHF.

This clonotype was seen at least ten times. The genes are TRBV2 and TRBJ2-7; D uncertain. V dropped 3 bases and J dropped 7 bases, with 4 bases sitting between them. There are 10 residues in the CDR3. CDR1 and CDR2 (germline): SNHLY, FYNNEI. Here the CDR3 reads CASSEGEQYF. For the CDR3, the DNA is TGTGCCAGCAGTGAGGGGGAGCAGTACTTC.

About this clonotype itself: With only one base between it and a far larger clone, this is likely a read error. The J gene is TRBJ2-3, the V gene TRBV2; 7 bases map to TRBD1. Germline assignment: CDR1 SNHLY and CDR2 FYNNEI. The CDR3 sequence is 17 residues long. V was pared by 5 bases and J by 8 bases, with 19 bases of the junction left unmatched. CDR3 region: CASSLRGTDRVPGTQYF. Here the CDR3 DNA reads TGTGCCAGCAGTTTAAGGGGGACCGACAGGGTACCAGGTACGCAGTATTTT.

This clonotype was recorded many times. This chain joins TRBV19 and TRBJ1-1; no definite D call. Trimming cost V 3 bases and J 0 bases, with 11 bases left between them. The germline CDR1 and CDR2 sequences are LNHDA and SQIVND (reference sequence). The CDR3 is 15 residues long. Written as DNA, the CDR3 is TGTGCCAGTAGTATTTATGGCAGAATGAACACTGAAGCTTTCTTT. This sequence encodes CASSIYGRMNTEAFF.

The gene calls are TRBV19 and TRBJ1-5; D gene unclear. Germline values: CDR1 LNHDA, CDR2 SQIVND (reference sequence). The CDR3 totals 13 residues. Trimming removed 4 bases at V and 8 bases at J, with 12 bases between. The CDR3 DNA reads TGTGCCAGTAGTACGGCAGTAGAAGAGCCCCAGCATTTT. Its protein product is CASSTAVEEPQHF.

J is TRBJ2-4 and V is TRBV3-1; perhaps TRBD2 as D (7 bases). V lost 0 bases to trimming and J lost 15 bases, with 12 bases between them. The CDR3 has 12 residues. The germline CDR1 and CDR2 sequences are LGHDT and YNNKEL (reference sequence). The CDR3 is CASSQDRGGAYF. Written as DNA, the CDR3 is TGTGCCAGCAGCCAAGATAGGGGGGGTGCGTACTTC.

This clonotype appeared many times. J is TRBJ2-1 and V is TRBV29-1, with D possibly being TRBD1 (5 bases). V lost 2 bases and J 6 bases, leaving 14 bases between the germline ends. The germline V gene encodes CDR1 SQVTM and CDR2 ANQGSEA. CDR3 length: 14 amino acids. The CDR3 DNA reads TGCAGCGTTGAACGACAGAAAACACGCAATGAGCAGTTCTTC. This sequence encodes CSVERQKTRNEQFF.

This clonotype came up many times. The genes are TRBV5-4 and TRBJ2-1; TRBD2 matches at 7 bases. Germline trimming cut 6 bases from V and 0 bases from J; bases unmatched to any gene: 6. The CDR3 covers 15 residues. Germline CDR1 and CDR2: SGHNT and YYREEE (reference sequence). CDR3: CASTPGGSSYNEQFF. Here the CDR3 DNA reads TGTGCCAGCACCCCCGGGGGGAGCTCCTACAATGAGCAGTTCTTC.

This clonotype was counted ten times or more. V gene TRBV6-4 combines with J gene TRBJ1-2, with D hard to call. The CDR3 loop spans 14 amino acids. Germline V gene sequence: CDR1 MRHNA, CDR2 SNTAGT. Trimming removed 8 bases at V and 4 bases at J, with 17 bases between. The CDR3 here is CASFGPRRSYGYTF. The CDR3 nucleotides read TGTGCCAGCTTCGGACCTAGACGGAGCTATGGCTACACCTTC.

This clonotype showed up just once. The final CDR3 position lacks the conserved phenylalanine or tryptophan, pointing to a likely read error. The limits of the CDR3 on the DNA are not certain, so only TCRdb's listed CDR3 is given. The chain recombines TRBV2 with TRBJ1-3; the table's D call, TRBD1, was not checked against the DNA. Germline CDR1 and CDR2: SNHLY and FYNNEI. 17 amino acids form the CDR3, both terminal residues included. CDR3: CASSHLVVGASGNTISL.

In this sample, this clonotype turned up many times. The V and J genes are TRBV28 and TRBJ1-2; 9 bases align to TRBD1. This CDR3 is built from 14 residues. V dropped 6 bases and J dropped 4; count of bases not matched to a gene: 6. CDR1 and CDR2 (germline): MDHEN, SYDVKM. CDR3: CASRVQGAVYGYTF. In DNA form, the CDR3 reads TGTGCCAGCAGGGTACAGGGGGCGGTCTATGGCTACACCTTC.

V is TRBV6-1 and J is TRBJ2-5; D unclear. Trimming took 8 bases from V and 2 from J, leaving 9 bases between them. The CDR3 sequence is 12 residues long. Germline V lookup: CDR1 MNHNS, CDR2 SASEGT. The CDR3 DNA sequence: TGTGCCAGCTTTAGGGATCAAGAGACCCAGTACTTC. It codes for CASFRDQETQYF.

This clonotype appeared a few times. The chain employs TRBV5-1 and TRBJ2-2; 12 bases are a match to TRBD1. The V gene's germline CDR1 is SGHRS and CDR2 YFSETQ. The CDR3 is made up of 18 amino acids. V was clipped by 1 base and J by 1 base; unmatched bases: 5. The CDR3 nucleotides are TGCGCCAGCAGCTTGTGGGGACAGGGGGCGGTGAACACCGGGGAGCTGTTTTTT. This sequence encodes CASSLWGQGAVNTGELFF.